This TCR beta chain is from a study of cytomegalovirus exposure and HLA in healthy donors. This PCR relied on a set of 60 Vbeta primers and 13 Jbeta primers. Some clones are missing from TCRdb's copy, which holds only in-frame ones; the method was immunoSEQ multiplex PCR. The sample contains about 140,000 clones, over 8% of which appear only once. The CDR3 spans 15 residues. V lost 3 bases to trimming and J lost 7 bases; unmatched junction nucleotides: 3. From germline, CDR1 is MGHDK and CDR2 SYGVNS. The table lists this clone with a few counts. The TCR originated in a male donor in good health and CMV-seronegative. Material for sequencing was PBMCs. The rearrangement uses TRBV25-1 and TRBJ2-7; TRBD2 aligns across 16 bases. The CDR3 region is CASSDSGLAGGEQYF. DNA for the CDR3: TGTGCCAGCAGTGATTCGGGACTAGCGGGAGGGGAGCAGTACTTC.